The 19 T cell receptor beta chains below come from one sample, sequenced in a study of T-cell memory formation after mild COVID-19. From the 5' RACE reads, TCRdb called clonotypes with MiXCR, one entry per CDR3 protein. The table shows about 210,000 distinct CDR3 sequences, with under 12% occurring only once. Input material: PBMCs or a T cell subset sorted from them (not recorded which). Receptor source: a man in his late teens or twenties who had mild COVID-19 (a few samples of this study predate the infection). Cell type and time point are not known.

This clonotype has at least ten counts. The CDR3: CASSLGIYSNQPQHF. The CDR3 DNA reads TGTGCCAGCAGCTTGGGGATTTATAGCAATCAGCCCCAGCATTTT. The chain carries TRBV5-6 and TRBJ1-5; D uncertain. The CDR3 has 15 residues. The V gene lost 0 bases and the J gene lost 0 bases, with 7 bases spanning the gap. Germline V gives CDR1 SGHDT, CDR2 YYEEEE.

This clonotype was found a few times. The rearrangement uses TRBV6-5 and TRBJ1-4; 7 bases match TRBD1. The CDR3 is made up of 15 amino acids. Per the germline V gene, CDR1 is MNHEY and CDR2 is SVGAGI. The V gene end was trimmed by 5 bases and the J gene end by 4 bases; junction bases not matched to a gene: 7. CDR3 nucleotides: TGTGCCAGCAGTAACCCCGGGACAGATAATGAAAAACTGTTTTTT. It translates to CASSNPGTDNEKLFF.

At least ten counts were recorded for this clonotype. V and J are TRBV5-1 and TRBJ2-3; 7 nucleotides agree with TRBD1. The CDR3 sequence is 14 residues long. J lost 2 bases, V lost 5 bases, and 5 bases had no gene match. In germline, CDR1 is SGHRS, CDR2 YFSETQ. CDR3: CASSPGQNTDTQYF. CDR3 in DNA: TGCGCCAGCAGTCCGGGACAGAACACAGATACGCAGTATTTT.

This chain connects TRBV5-1 to TRBJ2-7; 7 positions match TRBD1. The CDR3 contains 14 residues. CDR1 and CDR2 (germline): SGHRS, YFSETQ. Trimming cost V 0 bases and J 6 bases; bases outside gene matches: 6. CDR3 loop: CASSLGDREGEQYV. DNA for the CDR3: TGCGCCAGCAGCTTGGGAGACAGGGAAGGCGAGCAGTACGTC.

This clonotype was seen a few times. J is TRBJ1-1 and V is TRBV30; 9 bases align to TRBD1. There are 14 residues in the CDR3. Per germline, CDR1 GTSNPN and CDR2 SVGIG (reference sequence). After removal of 5 bases from V and 1 base from J, the junction contained 5 bases not matched to a gene. The CDR3 sequence is CAWGTGIKNTEAFF. The CDR3, as DNA: TGTGCCTGGGGGACAGGGATAAAGAACACTGAAGCTTTCTTT.

CDR3 coding DNA: TGTGCCAGCAGCTTATCGGCGGCAGGCATTGGAAACACCATATATTTT. Translation gives CASSLSAAGIGNTIYF. This sequence joins TRBV11-2 and TRBJ1-3; D remains unclear. V lost 2 bases and J 3 bases, leaving 14 bases between the germline ends. There are 16 residues in the CDR3. CDR1 SGHAT and CDR2 FQNNGV come from the germline V gene.

This sequence joins TRBV27 and TRBJ2-5, with TRBD2 matching 12 bases. The junction had 9 bases not matched to a gene; V was cut back by 7 bases and J by 0 bases. CDR3 size: 17 residues. The germline gives CDR1 MNHEY, CDR2 SMNVEV (reference sequence). Here the CDR3 DNA reads TGTGCCAGCACCCAAACCGGGACTAGCGGGTACCAAGAGACCCAGTACTTC. Residues: CASTQTGTSGYQETQYF.

About this clonotype: It may be a read error: a sequence one base away is much more abundant. The CDR3 loop reads CASGRGSGSYEHYF. DNA for the CDR3: TGTGCCAGCGGGAGGGGCAGCGGGTCCTACGAGCACTACTTC. The V gene is TRBV7-8, the J gene TRBJ2-7; 7 bases agree with TRBD2. The CDR3 loop spans 14 amino acids. Germline assignment: CDR1 SGHVS and CDR2 FQNEAQ.

The gene calls are TRBV5-1 and TRBJ1-1; 8 nucleotides match TRBD1. The V gene end was trimmed by 4 bases and the J gene end by 0 bases; junction bases not matched to a gene: 14. This CDR3 spans 18 amino acids. Germline-derived CDR1 and CDR2 are SGHRS and YFSETQ. CDR3 sequence: CASSTGDRPAGMNTEAFF. The CDR3 DNA is TGCGCCAGCAGCACGGGGGACAGGCCAGCGGGCATGAACACTGAAGCTTTCTTT.

This clonotype appeared many times. This rearrangement joins TRBV5-1 to TRBJ2-3, with D possibly being TRBD1 (5 bases). CDR1 is SGHRS and CDR2 is YFSETQ in the germline V gene. The CDR3 spans 14 residues. V lost 4 bases to trimming and J lost 2 bases, with 11 bases between them. The CDR3 coding sequence is TGCGCCAGCAGCCCTCAGGGCTTCACAGATACGCAGTATTTT. This gives the protein CASSPQGFTDTQYF.

Many counts were recorded for this clonotype. The chain employs TRBV4-3 and TRBJ1-5; D remains unclear. The CDR3 spans 14 residues. Germline V lookup: CDR1 LGHNA, CDR2 YSLEER. Trimming cost V 3 bases and J 4 bases, with 10 bases left between them. The CDR3 nucleotides read TGCGCCAGCAGCCACGGACTAGGGAATCAGCCCCAGCATTTT. Translated: CASSHGLGNQPQHF.

This clonotype has ten or more counts. DNA of the CDR3: TGCGCCAGCAGCCACGGGGAGAATCAGCCCCAGCATTTT. It yields the protein CASSHGENQPQHF. This chain joins TRBV4-3 and TRBJ1-5, with D hard to call. V was pared by 3 bases and J by 4 bases, with 7 bases between. The germline V gene encodes CDR1 LGHNA and CDR2 YSLEER. This CDR3 is built from 13 residues.

The CDR3 protein is CATSRDQGAYEQYF. The CDR3 DNA sequence: TGTGCCACCAGCAGAGATCAGGGGGCCTACGAGCAGTACTTC. The chain uses TRBV15 and TRBJ2-7, with 7 bases identical to TRBD1. The CDR3 is 14 residues long. The germline V gene encodes CDR1 LNHNV and CDR2 YYDKDF (reference sequence). V was pared by 0 bases and J by 2 bases, with 1 base of the junction left unmatched.

This clonotype was counted a few times. V usage is TRBV4-1 and J usage is TRBJ2-2, with D uncertain. V was pared by 0 bases and J by 4 bases, with 9 bases between. The CDR3 runs to 15 residues. Germline V lookup: CDR1 MGHRA, CDR2 YSYEKL. This chain's CDR3 is CASSQDKARTGELFF. The CDR3 DNA follows: TGCGCCAGCAGCCAAGATAAGGCACGCACCGGGGAGCTGTTTTTT.

This clonotype has a handful of counts. This chain uses TRBV12-5 with TRBJ1-1; D gene unclear. From germline, CDR1 is LGHNT and CDR2 FRNRAP. Trimming took 2 bases from V and 6 from J, leaving 10 bases between them. The CDR3 totals 13 residues. The CDR3, as DNA: TGTGCTAGTGGTTTGAGGCACCTCCCTGAAGCTTTCTTT. This encodes CASGLRHLPEAFF.

This clonotype was observed a few times. The chain carries TRBV28 and TRBJ1-6; TRBD1 aligns across 9 bases. Germline V gene data show CDR1 as MDHEN and CDR2 as SYDVKM. This CDR3 is built from 17 residues. J gave up 3 bases and V 6 bases, and 9 bases lay outside the gene matches. CDR3 DNA sequence: TGTGCCAGCAGCCCCTGGGGACAGGGAAACTATAATTCACCCCTCCACTTT. Residues: CASSPWGQGNYNSPLHF.

The rearrangement uses TRBV14 and TRBJ2-6, with D possibly matching TRBD1 (6 bases). The CDR3 runs to 21 residues. Deletions cut 4 bases from V and 3 bases from J, with 28 bases between. Germline V gives CDR1 SGHDN, CDR2 FVKESK. Here the CDR3 reads CASSLNHITGNLRFGANVLTF. The CDR3 DNA is TGTGCCAGCAGCCTCAATCATATCACAGGGAACTTGAGATTTGGGGCCAACGTCCTGACTTTC.

This clonotype was seen only a few times. The chain recombines TRBV20-1 with TRBJ1-1, with a tentative D call TRBD1 (6 bases). The CDR3 sequence is 13 residues long. Trimming left V 5 bases short and J 2 bases short, with 12 bases between. Germline V gives CDR1 DFQATT, CDR2 SNEGSKA (reference sequence). Here the CDR3 DNA reads TGCAGTGCTCCCCGGACAGAAAACACTGAAGCTTTCTTT. Amino acids: CSAPRTENTEAFF.

This clonotype was detected a few times. The V gene is TRBV7-2, the J gene TRBJ2-5, with 9 bases fitting TRBD2. CDR1 is SGHTA, CDR2 FQGNSA, per germline. J gave up 3 bases and V 3 bases, and 11 bases lay outside the gene matches. CDR3 size: 17 residues. CDR3 region: CASSFWGKLAGKETQYF. The CDR3 DNA follows: TGTGCCAGCAGCTTCTGGGGCAAGCTAGCGGGGAAAGAGACCCAGTACTTC.